The TCR beta chain described here comes from a study of response to subunit inactivated influenza vaccine. TCRdb analysed the RT-PCR reads with MiXCR anew, one entry per CDR3 protein. The table shows a few hundred thousand distinct CDR3 sequences, with approximately 20% occurring only once. CDR1 and CDR2 (germline): SGHTS, YDEGEE. V lost 4 bases to trimming and J lost 1 base; unmatched junction nucleotides: 4. The CDR3 covers 15 residues. In its sample, this clonotype was seen many times. The antigen remains unidentified. Study observations and caveats: There was a suggestion from the authors that each seasonal influenza vaccination recruits few new T cells.

The sequence derives from a man aged 45-69 years who received an inactivated influenza vaccine. The input for sequencing was PBMCs from blood, taken less than 22 months after vaccination. The chain carries TRBV5-8 and TRBJ2-1, with TRBD1 matching 8 bases. The CDR3 protein is CASSVGQASYNEQFF. Written as DNA, the CDR3 is TGTGCCAGCAGCGTGGGACAGGCTTCCTACAATGAGCAGTTCTTC.